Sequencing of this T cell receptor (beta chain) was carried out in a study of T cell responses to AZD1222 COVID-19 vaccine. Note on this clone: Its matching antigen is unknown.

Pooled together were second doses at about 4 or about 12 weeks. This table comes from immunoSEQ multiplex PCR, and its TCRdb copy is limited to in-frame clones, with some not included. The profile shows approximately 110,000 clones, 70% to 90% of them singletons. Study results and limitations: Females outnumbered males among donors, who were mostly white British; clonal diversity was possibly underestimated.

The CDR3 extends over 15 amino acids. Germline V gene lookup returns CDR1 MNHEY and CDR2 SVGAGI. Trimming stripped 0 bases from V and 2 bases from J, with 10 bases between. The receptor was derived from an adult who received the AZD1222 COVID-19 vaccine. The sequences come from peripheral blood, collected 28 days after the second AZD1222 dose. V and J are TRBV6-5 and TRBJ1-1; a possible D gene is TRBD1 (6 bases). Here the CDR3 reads CASSYSGGGNTEAFF. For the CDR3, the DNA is TGTGCCAGCAGTTACTCGGGAGGGGGTAACACTGAAGCTTTCTTT.